This T cell receptor (beta chain) was profiled in a study of shared clonotypes between healthy human individuals (dated by TCRdb to the early 2020s). About the investigation overall: The cohort included a few men and a couple of women between 18 and 49 years of age. Blood TCR repertoires of several healthy adults were deeply sequenced to estimate repertoire size and the extent of clonotype sharing between individuals. Libraries were prepared and TCR repertoires were sequenced by different laboratories using diverse techniques, in order to increase sequencing depth and limit assay-specific biases. Per donor, leukapheresis produced somewhere between about 0.8 and 9 billion PBMCs.

The donors were healthy, HIV-negative adults with no recently reported acute infections or vaccinations. All donors were Caucasian adults living in Nashville, Tennessee, USA. In the unsorted samples, 87 million or so PBMCs were counted, and genomic DNA was extracted using the QIAamp DNA Blood Mini kit. Blood was collected by leukapheresis, and PBMCs were isolated by Ficoll-Histopaque density gradient centrifugation and then cryopreserved in liquid nitrogen vapor phase. This clone was seen only once. The antigen it recognizes is unknown. No much larger clone is present one base from it, and per-base qualities are unavailable. What the work shows at the level of the full study, not this receptor alone: The genetic and exposure-history diversity represented was limited by the small number of donors. Sampling was limited to blood, and TCR repertoires in tissue likely differ from TCR repertoires in blood. Based on pairwise subsampling, the degree of clonotype sharing among donors was expected to be affected by sequencing depth.

The junction shows trimming of 5 bases on V and 9 bases on J, and the gene matches do not reach 5 bases of it. Per the germline V gene, SQVTM is the CDR1 and ANQGSEA is the CDR2. From the cysteine up to the phenylalanine, the CDR3 has a length of 13 residues. The DNA shown is the 39-base CDR3, in frame from base 1. Using the deep immunoSEQ assay, TCR CDR3 regions were amplified from genomic DNA by multiplex PCR. Extracted genomic DNA from each cell subset was spread evenly across all wells of several immunoSEQ 96-well plates, with each plate serving as a replicate. For unsorted PBMC, each replicate PCR was loaded with approximately 320 ng genomic DNA, equivalent to some 27,000 T cell genomes. Ten immunoSEQ deep assay plates were used to sequence unsorted PBMC genomic DNA. Purified libraries were measured with a Qubit 3.0 fluorometer, size-checked on a Bioanalyzer 2100, and measured again with the KAPA Library Quantification kit. Each immunoSEQ 96-well plate was sequenced on its own single-read 150-cycle Illumina NextSeq 550 flow cell. As for the original processing: Because the immunoSEQ output held only junctional sequences and lacked quality scores, the filtering could not match the filtering applied to full-length reads. To assign V/J genes and CDR3, sequences were annotated using PyIR, a Python wrapper for IgBLAST v1.9, with IMGT germline references. Any read was removed if the V/J assignment was weak (E-value above 1e-6), the CDR3 was missing, or the read contained stop codons, out-of-frame junctions, or ambiguous translated residues. A V3J clonotype was defined by an identical inferred V gene, J gene, and CDR3 amino acid sequence. Percentage overlap between repertoires was calculated by dividing the number of shared unique clonotypes by the size of the smaller repertoire. RTK rarefaction, the Chao1 estimator, and Recon v2.1 estimates of unobserved clonotypes were used to assess repertoire richness. TCRdb took over this immuneACCESS table, retaining in-frame rearrangements with V and J assigned. Such tables are incomplete; in checked studies, under half of the missing clones stem from an unresolved V gene, and the remainder is unexplained. Clone size and V and J calls were adopted from that table, with D and trimming inferred from the DNA. The sample profile shows approximately 440,000 clones; 75% to 80% of them were found once. More than 10% of the sample goes to the ten largest clones.

Sequenced input: PBMCs. The clonotype was recovered from a woman in her 40s in good health. Some clones in this sample may be carry-over from other donors' samples. The chain is assembled from TRBV29-1 and TRBJ2-1, with TRBD2 matching 12 junction bases. The CDR3 amino acid sequence is: CSVRLAGDGEQFF. The base sequence is TGCAGCGTTCGACTAGCGGGAGACGGTGAGCAGTTCTTC.